Sequencing of this TCR beta chain was carried out in a study of cytomegalovirus exposure and HLA in healthy donors. Study outcomes and limitations: Highly shared variants forming one cluster were likely a sequencing artifact. Productive rates of about 87% or about 30% were seen for most TCR beta V segments in an earlier analysis. Researchers reported in a later analysis that a missense DCLRE1C variant was tied to TCR beta V- and J-gene trimming.

Turning to this clone: The antigen remains undetermined.

Donors were nominally healthy when sampled, though unrecorded immune exposures were likely. The CDR3 has 16 residues. The V gene's germline CDR1 is SGHVS and CDR2 FQNEAQ. V was pared by 5 bases and J by 1 base, with 16 bases between. PCR used 60 Vbeta primers and 13 Jbeta primers. The assay was immunoSEQ multiplex PCR, and TCRdb's table has in-frame clones only and misses some. The data contain about 140,000 clones, around 85% of them singletons. Sequencing input: PBMCs. This sequence joins TRBV7-8 and TRBJ2-3; D is possibly TRBD1 (5 bases). The receptor's source is a female donor in good health and CMV-seronegative. CDR3 DNA sequence: TGTGCCAGCAGCCTAGACAGCCCTTTCGGCACAGATACGCAGTATTTT. This gives the protein CASSLDSPFGTDTQYF. Using reference TRBV7-8 and TRBJ2-3 for the parts outside the CDR3, the full variable domain is GAGVSQSPRYKVAKRGQDVALRCDPISGHVSLFWYQQALGQGPEFLTYFQNEAQLDKSGLPSDRFFAERPEGSVSTLKIQRTQQEDSAVYLCASSLDSPFGTDTQYFGPGTRLTVL.